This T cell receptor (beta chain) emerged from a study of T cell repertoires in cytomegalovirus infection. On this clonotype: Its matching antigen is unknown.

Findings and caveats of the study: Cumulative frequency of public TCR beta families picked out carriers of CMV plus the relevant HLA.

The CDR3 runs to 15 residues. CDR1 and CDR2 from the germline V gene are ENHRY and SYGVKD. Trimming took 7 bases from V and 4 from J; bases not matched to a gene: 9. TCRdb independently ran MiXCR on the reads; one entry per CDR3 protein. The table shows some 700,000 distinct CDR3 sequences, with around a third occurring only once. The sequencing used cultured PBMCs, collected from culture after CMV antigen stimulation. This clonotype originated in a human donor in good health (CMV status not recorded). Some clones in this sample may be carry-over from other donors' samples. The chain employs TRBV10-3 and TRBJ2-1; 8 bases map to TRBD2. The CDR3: CAITRERGRYNEQFF. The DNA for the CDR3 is TGTGCCATCACTCGTGAGCGGGGGAGGTACAATGAGCAGTTCTTC.